This TCR beta chain is drawn from a study of CD8+ T cells in alopecia areata. Ten or more counts support this clone. The sequencing template was cDNA reverse transcribed from extracted RNA. Generated by immunoSEQ multiplex PCR, the TCRdb table keeps only in-frame clones and is missing some. The sample yields 100,000 to 150,000 clones, roughly 58% seen once. CDR1 is PRHDT, CDR2 FYEKMQ, per germline (reference sequence). Trimming pared 0 bases from V and 6 bases from J, leaving 13 bases between. This CDR3 is 15 amino acids long. This clonotype originated in a human donor with alopecia areata. Specimen: CD4+ T cells sorted from blood, collected at week 0. The chain is built from TRBV13 and TRBJ2-3, with D unclear. The CDR3, as DNA: TGTGCCAGCAGCTTAGGGCTTGGAAAAGGGGATACGCAGTATTTT. This sequence encodes CASSLGLGKGDTQYF.